The following is a T cell receptor (beta chain) sequence with its context. Original data processing: The authors estimated nucleated cell counts from reference gene primer amplification. The data were produced by immunoSEQ multiplex PCR, yet TCRdb's version contains in-frame clones alone and is incomplete. The D gene and trimming were derived from the DNA, and the V and J assignments and clone size from that table. This table has some 93,000 clones, over 75% appearing once. The record originates from a study of blood T cell repertoires in COVID-19. Study-level information: Samples of COVID-19 (acute and convalescent) were obtained from the United States, Italy and Spain.

The CDR3 totals 13 residues. The V gene lost 6 bases and the J gene lost 1 base, with 9 bases spanning the gap. CDR1 is MNHEY, CDR2 SVGAGI, per germline. Sequenced input: peripheral blood. This chain links TRBV6-5 with TRBJ1-2; tentative D call: TRBD1 (6 bases). This receptor was taken from a man aged 55 to 70 with acute or convalescent COVID-19. This CDR3 reads CASSRDINYGYTF. DNA for the CDR3: TGTGCCAGCAGCCGGGACATTAACTATGGCTACACCTTC.